The entry below gives a single TCR beta chain sequence along with its context. Its antigen is not identified. V gave up 5 bases and J gave up 6 bases, with 14 bases separating them. The V gene's germline CDR1 is LNHDA and CDR2 SQIVND (reference sequence). The CDR3 has 14 amino acids. The data were obtained in a study of T cell responses to AZD1222 COVID-19 vaccine. The overall study: Second-dose intervals of approximately 4 or approximately 12 weeks were pooled. Study results and caveats: The peak T cell response came first, and repertoires were sampled only after it. The CD4 TCRs associated with vaccination extended across spike and predominated at 160-218 and 743-854. Of the AZD1222 recipients, only five to seven were seropositive at baseline.

The method was immunoSEQ multiplex PCR; TCRdb's version includes in-frame clones alone and lacks a portion of them. The sample records 100,000 to 150,000 clones, more than 85% being singletons. The source of this sequence is an adult in good health. Specimen: peripheral blood, collected on day 0 of AZD1222 vaccination. The chain joins TRBV19 to TRBJ2-1, with D perhaps matching TRBD1 (5 bases). The chain's CDR3 is CASSPQGTFNEQFF. The CDR3 coding sequence is TGTGCCAGTAGTCCCCAGGGCACTTTCAATGAGCAGTTCTTC.